This T cell receptor beta chain was sequenced during a study of cytotoxic CD8 clonotypes in ibrutinib-treated CLL. This CDR3 spans 13 amino acids. The V gene's germline CDR1 is SGHTA and CDR2 FQGTGA. V dropped 5 bases and J dropped 7 bases, with 12 bases sitting between them. Repertoires were generated with immunoSEQ multiplex PCR, while TCRdb's copy carries only in-frame clones and drops some. The sample consists of more than 140,000 clones, roughly 80% of them appearing once. This clone was recorded once. This specimen consisted of PBMCs, obtained after 12 months of ibrutinib treatment. The clonotype comes from a human donor with chronic lymphocytic leukemia. The chain joins TRBV7-3 to TRBJ2-1; D possibly corresponds to TRBD1 (5 bases). The CDR3 loop reads CASSSQYRNEQFF. DNA for the CDR3: TGTGCCAGCAGCAGTCAGTACAGGAATGAGCAGTTCTTC.